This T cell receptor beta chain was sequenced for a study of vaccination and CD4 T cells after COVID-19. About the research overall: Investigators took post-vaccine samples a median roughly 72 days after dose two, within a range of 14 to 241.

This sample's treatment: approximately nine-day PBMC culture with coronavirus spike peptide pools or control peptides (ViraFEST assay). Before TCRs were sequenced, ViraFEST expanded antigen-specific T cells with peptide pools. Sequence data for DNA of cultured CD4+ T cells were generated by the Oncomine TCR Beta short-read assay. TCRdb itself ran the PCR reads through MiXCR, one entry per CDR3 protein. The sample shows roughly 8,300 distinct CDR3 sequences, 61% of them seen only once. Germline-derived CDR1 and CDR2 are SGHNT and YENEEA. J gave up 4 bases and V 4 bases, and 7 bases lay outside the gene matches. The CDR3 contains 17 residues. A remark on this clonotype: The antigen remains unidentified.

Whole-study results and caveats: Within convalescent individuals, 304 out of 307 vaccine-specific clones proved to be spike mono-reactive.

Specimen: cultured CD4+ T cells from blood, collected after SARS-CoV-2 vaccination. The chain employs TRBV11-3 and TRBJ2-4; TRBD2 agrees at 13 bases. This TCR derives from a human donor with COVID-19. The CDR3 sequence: CASSSPQLAGGKNIQYF. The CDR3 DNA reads TGTGCCAGCAGCTCCCCCCAACTAGCGGGGGGGAAAAACATTCAGTACTTC. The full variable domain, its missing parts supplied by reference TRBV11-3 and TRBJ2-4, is EAGVVQSPRYKIIEKKQPVAFWCNPISGHNTLYWYLQNLGQGPELLIRYENEEAVDDSQLPKDRFSAERLKGVDSTLKIQPAELGDSAVYLCASSSPQLAGGKNIQYFGAGTRLSVL.